This is a list of T cell receptor beta chains from one sample in a study of T-cell memory formation after mild COVID-19. MiXCR, run by TCRdb on the 5' RACE reads, gives a single entry per CDR3 protein. Seen here are about 360,000 distinct CDR3 sequences, approximately 14% observed once, and the top ten hold 20% to 25%. Sequenced sample: PBMCs or a T cell subset sorted from them (not recorded which). These TCRs come from a man aged 18 to 30 who had mild COVID-19 (a few samples of this study predate the infection). Cell type and time point are not known. Each CDR3 is given with its conserved first and last residue. A D gene is named only where the DNA matches it firmly. Clone size appears in some rows only: once, few, many, or a class for an expanded clone.

few,TRBV10-3,14,NA,TRBJ2-5,TGTGCCATCAGTGAGTCAACCCGGCAAGAGACCCAGTACTTC,CAISESTRQETQYF
few,TRBV7-2,13,TRBD1,TRBJ2-3,TGTGCCAGCAGCCCGGACAGGGTAGATACGCAGTATTTT,CASSPDRVDTQYF
few,TRBV30,11,NA,TRBJ2-7,TGTGCCTGGGGATTATCCTACGAGCAGTACTTC,CAWGLSYEQYF
NA,TRBV6-9,8,NA,TRBJ1-1,TGTGCCACCGAAGAAGCTTTCTTT,CATEEAFF
NA,TRBV10-3,15,TRBD1,TRBJ1-6,TGTGCCATCAGTGTTACCGGGACAGGAGGTTCACCCCTCCACTTT,CAISVTGTGGSPLHF
few,TRBV29-1,15,TRBD1,TRBJ2-2,TGCAGCGTAACCGGGACAGGGACCCACCCCGGGGAGCTGTTTTTT,CSVTGTGTHPGELFF
few,TRBV15,15,NA,TRBJ2-7,TGTGCCACCAGCAGAGGAACACCCTCCTCCTACGAGCAGTACTTC,CATSRGTPSSYEQYF
NA,TRBV7-9,16,TRBD1,TRBJ1-3,TGTGCCAGCAGCAACCGATTGACAGGGTACGGAAACACCATATATTTT,CASSNRLTGYGNTIYF
few,TRBV7-9,12,NA,TRBJ1-3,TGTGCCAGCAGCTTTGTCGGAAACACCATATATTTT,CASSFVGNTIYF
few,TRBV6-6,11,NA,TRBJ1-5,TGTGCCAGCAGTTACGGGGAGCCCCAGCATTTT,CASSYGEPQHF
NA,TRBV6-2/TRBV6-3,15,NA,TRBJ2-3,TGTGCCAGCAGTTACAGGGGCCAAGGCACAGATACGCAGTATTTT,CASSYRGQGTDTQYF
NA,TRBV7-2,17,TRBD1,TRBJ1-3,TGTGCCAGCAGCTTACGTTCGTGGGACAGGGGTGAAAACACCATATATTTT,CASSLRSWDRGENTIYF
NA,TRBV11-2,14,NA,TRBJ1-1,TGTGCCAGCAGCTACCGACCGCAGTACACTGAAGCTTTCTTT,CASSYRPQYTEAFF
NA,TRBV2,14,NA,TRBJ2-1,TGTGCCAGCAGTGACCAGGGCAGGGGCAATGAGCAGTTCTTC,CASSDQGRGNEQFF
many,TRBV5-1,15,NA,TRBJ2-1,TGCGCCAGCAGCCTCGGTAGTAACTCCTACAATGAGCAGTTCTTC,CASSLGSNSYNEQFF
NA,TRBV6-2/TRBV6-3,17,TRBD1,TRBJ1-2,TGTGCCAGCAGTTACTTTCCGGGACAGGGGGCCGACTATGGCTACACCTTC,CASSYFPGQGADYGYTF
NA,TRBV12-3/TRBV12-4,11,NA,TRBJ1-1,TGTGCCAGCAGCACCATAGGGGGGGCTTTCTTT,CASSTIGGAFF
few,TRBV11-2,14,NA,TRBJ2-7,TGTGCCAGCAGAACAGAGACAGTACCCTACGAGCAGTACTTC,CASRTETVPYEQYF
NA,TRBV5-6,14,NA,TRBJ1-1,TGTGCCAGCAGCTTACTAGGACCCAACACTGAAGCTTTCTTT,CASSLLGPNTEAFF
few,TRBV7-9,11,NA,TRBJ2-2,TGTGCCAGCAGCACCGCCGGGGAGCTGTTTTTT,CASSTAGELFF
few,TRBV5-1,15,NA,TRBJ2-3,TGCGCCAGCAGCGACCAGTGGGCTGGCACAGATACGCAGTATTTT,CASSDQWAGTDTQYF
NA,TRBV7-3,16,TRBD1,TRBJ2-4,TGTGCCAGCAGCGACCCGGGACAGGGCGGGACTAACATTCAGTACTTC,CASSDPGQGGTNIQYF
few,TRBV5-1,16,NA,TRBJ2-2,TGCGCCAGCAGCTCCCAGAACAGTCCTAACACCGGGGAGCTGTTTTTT,CASSSQNSPNTGELFF
few,TRBV18,14,NA,TRBJ1-6,TGTGCCAGCTCCCCTTCCGGTAAAGACTCACCCCTCCACTTT,CASSPSGKDSPLHF
NA,TRBV20-1,12,NA,TRBJ1-5,TGCAGTGTTACGGGACGCAATCAGCCCCAGCATTTT,CSVTGRNQPQHF
many,TRBV6-5,16,TRBD2,TRBJ2-3,TGTGCCAGCAGTTACGGCGGGGCTAGCGGGGGTGGTACGCAGTATTTT,CASSYGGASGGGTQYF
NA,TRBV4-3,17,NA,TRBJ2-3,TGCGCCAGCAGCCAAGGCCCACTGGGGGGCGGCACAGATACGCAGTATTTT,CASSQGPLGGGTDTQYF
few,TRBV7-9,14,TRBD1,TRBJ2-7,TGTGCCAGCAGGGGACAGGCGACCTCCTACGAGCAGTACTTC,CASRGQATSYEQYF
few,TRBV5-1,13,NA,TRBJ1-2,TGCGCCAGCAGCTTGGACGGACAGAGTGGCTACACCTTC,CASSLDGQSGYTF
NA,TRBV29-1,13,TRBD1,TRBJ2-5,TGCAGCGTTGACAAGGGGGCCGGGGAGACCCAGTACTTC,CSVDKGAGETQYF
NA,TRBV20-1,15,NA,TRBJ2-3,TGCAGTGCTAGTCTCCCAGGGTCACGCAGAGATACGCAGTATTTT,CSASLPGSRRDTQYF
many,TRBV6-5,16,TRBD2,TRBJ2-3,TGTGCCAGCAGTTCCACCTTCGGGGGGGCGGCAGATACGCAGTATTTT,CASSSTFGGAADTQYF
few,TRBV5-1,13,NA,TRBJ1-1,TGCGCCAGCAGCGAGGGCCAGCCCACTGAAGCTTTCTTT,CASSEGQPTEAFF
few,TRBV20-1,14,NA,TRBJ1-1,TGCAGTGCTCGCGGCCTAGGGCTGGGGACTGAAGCTTTCTTT,CSARGLGLGTEAFF
few,TRBV5-1,14,NA,TRBJ2-1,TGCGCCAGCAGCTTCGAGGGGCCCTACAATGAGCAGTTCTTC,CASSFEGPYNEQFF
NA,TRBV5-4,13,NA,TRBJ2-5,TGTGCCAGCAGCCTCGGAAGTAAAGAGACCCAGTACTTC,CASSLGSKETQYF
many,TRBV11-2,13,TRBD2,TRBJ2-1,TGTGCCACCGGGCGGGGGGGTTTCAATGAGCAGTTCTTC,CATGRGGFNEQFF
NA,TRBV6-5,12,NA,TRBJ2-3,TGTGCCAGCAGTTTGCTAGGGAGTACGCAGTATTTT,CASSLLGSTQYF
NA,TRBV7-3,15,NA,TRBJ2-2,TGTGCCAGCAGCTTAACGGGTGGAACGGCCGGGGAGCTGTTTTTT,CASSLTGGTAGELFF
few,TRBV6-2/TRBV6-3,14,NA,TRBJ1-5,TGTGCCAGCAGTTACGTCGGGGGCAATCAGCCCCAGCATTTT,CASSYVGGNQPQHF
few,TRBV4-1,18,NA,TRBJ2-1,TGCGCCAGCAGCCAGAGAGCCAGACAGGTGAGCTCCTACAATGAGCAGTTCTTC,CASSQRARQVSSYNEQFF
NA,TRBV12-3/TRBV12-4,15,TRBD2,TRBJ2-4,TGTGCCAGCACGTCCGGGGGGAGTGCCAAAAACATTCAGTACTTC,CASTSGGSAKNIQYF
many,TRBV7-3,14,TRBD1,TRBJ2-1,TGTGCCAGCTGCCGGGACAGCCCATACAATGAGCAGTTCTTC,CASCRDSPYNEQFF
NA,TRBV7-7,13,NA,TRBJ2-2,TGTGCCCTGCGGAGTTCGAACACCGGGGAGCTGTTTTTT,CALRSSNTGELFF
few,TRBV20-1,15,TRBD2,TRBJ2-5,TGCAGTGCTAGACGCCAGCGGGGGAAGGGAGAGACCCAGTACTTC,CSARRQRGKGETQYF
few,TRBV29-1,13,TRBD2,TRBJ2-1,TGCAGCGTGATAACTAGCGCCCACAATGAGCAGTTCTTC,CSVITSAHNEQFF